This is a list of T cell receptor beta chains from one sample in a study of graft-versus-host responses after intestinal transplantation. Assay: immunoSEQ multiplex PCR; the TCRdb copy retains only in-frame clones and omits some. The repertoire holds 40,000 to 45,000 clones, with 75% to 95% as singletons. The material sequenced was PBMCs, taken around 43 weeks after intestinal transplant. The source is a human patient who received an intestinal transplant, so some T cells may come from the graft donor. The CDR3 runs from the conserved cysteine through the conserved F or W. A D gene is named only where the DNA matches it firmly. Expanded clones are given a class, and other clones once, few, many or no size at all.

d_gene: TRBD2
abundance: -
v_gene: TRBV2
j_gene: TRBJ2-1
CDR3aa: CASREDGGANNEQFF
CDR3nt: TGTGCCAGCAGGGAGGACGGGGGGGCCAACAATGAGCAGTTCTTC

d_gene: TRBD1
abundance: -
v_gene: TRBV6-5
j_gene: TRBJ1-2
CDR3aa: CARIGDREEDGYTF
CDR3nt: TGTGCCAGGATTGGGGACAGGGAAGAAGATGGCTACACCTTC

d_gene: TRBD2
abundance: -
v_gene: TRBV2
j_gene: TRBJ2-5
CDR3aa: CASTRTSGGTETQYF
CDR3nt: TGTGCCAGCACCCGGACTAGCGGGGGGACGGAGACCCAGTACTTC

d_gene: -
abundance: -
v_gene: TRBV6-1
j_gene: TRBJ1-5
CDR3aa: CASSEADSRQPQHF
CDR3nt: TGTGCCAGCAGTGAAGCGGACAGCCGTCAGCCCCAGCATTTT

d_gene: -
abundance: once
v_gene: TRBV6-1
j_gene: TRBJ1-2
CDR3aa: CASRNRDYGYTF
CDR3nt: TGTGCCAGCAGAAACAGGGACTATGGCTACACCTTC

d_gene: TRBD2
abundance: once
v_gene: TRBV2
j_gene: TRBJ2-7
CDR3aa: CASSDSGLAGVYEQYF
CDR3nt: TGTGCCAGCAGTGACTCGGGACTAGCGGGGGTGTACGAGCAGTACTTC

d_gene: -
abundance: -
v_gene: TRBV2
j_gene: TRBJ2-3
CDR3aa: CASSGQAAVDTQYF
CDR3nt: TGTGCCAGCAGTGGGCAGGCCGCGGTGGATACGCAGTATTTT

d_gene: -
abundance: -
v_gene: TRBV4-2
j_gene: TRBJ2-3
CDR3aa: CASSQVGGTTTDTQYF
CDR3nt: TGTGCCAGCAGCCAAGTCGGTGGGACGACCACAGATACGCAGTATTTT

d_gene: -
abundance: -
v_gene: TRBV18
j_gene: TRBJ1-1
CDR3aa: CASSPGRDTEAFF
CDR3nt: TGTGCCAGCTCCCCTGGACGGGACACTGAAGCTTTCTTT

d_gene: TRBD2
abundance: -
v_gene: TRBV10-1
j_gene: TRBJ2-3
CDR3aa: CASSEAGTSVHTQYF
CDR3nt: TGCGCCAGCAGTGAAGCCGGGACTAGCGTCCATACGCAGTATTTT

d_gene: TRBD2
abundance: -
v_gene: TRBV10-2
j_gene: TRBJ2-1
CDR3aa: CASSEGLAYYNEQFF
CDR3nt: TGCGCCAGCAGTGAGGGACTAGCGTATTACAATGAGCAGTTCTTC

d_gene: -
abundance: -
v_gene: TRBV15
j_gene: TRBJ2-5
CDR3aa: CATSREASQETQYF
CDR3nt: TGTGCCACCAGCAGAGAAGCTAGCCAAGAGACCCAGTACTTC

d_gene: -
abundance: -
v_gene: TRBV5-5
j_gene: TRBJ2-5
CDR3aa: CASSRTETQYF
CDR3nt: TGTGCCAGCAGCCGGACGGAGACCCAGTACTTC

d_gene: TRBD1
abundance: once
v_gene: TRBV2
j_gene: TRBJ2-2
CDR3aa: CASSVASYLTGGNGVGELFF
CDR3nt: TGTGCCAGCAGTGTTGCTTCATACCTTACAGGGGGCAATGGGGTCGGGGAGCTGTTTTTT

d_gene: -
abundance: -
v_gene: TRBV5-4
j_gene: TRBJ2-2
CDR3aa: CASSSGLSGELFF
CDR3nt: TGTGCCAGCAGTTCGGGTCTCTCCGGGGAGCTGTTTTTT

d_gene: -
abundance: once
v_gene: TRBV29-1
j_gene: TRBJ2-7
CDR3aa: CSARTGNMAYERYF
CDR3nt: TGCAGCGCGCGGACGGGGAACATGGCCTACGAGCGGTACTTC

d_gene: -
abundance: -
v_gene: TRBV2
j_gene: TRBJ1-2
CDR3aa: CASSIYGYTF
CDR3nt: TGTGCCAGCAGTATCTATGGCTACACCTTC

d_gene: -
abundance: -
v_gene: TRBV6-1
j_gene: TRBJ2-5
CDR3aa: CASSAVTWMETQYF
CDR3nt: TGTGCCAGCAGTGCGGTGACCTGGATGGAGACCCAGTACTTC

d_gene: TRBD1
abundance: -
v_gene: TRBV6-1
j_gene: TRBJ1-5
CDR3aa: CASSSRQGALQPQHF
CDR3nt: TGTGCCAGCAGTTCCAGACAGGGGGCGCTTCAGCCCCAGCATTTT

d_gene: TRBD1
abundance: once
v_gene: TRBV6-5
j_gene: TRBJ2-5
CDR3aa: CASSSDRVRETQYF
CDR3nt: TGTGCCAGCAGTTCTGACAGGGTGAGGGAGACCCAGTACTTC

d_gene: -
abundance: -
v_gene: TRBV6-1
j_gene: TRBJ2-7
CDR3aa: CASSAVYEQYF
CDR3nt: TGTGCCAGCAGTGCCGTCTACGAGCAGTACTTC

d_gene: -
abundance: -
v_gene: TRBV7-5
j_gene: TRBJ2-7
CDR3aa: CASSLDEQYF
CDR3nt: TGTGCCAGCAGCTTAGACGAGCAGTACTTC

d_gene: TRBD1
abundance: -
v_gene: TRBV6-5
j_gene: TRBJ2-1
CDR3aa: CASSTDRATYNEQFF
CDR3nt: TGTGCCAGCAGTACGGACAGGGCCACCTACAATGAGCAGTTCTTC

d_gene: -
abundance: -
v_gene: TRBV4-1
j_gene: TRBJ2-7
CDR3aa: CASSQGGAYEQYF
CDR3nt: TGCGCCAGCAGCCAAGGGGGGGCCTACGAGCAGTACTTC

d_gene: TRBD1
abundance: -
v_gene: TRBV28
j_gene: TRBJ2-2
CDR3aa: CASSRDRENTGELFF
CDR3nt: TGTGCCAGCAGCCGGGACAGGGAGAACACCGGGGAGCTGTTTTTT

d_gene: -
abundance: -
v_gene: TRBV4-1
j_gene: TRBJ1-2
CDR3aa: CASSQAQGGPGYTF
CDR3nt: TGCGCCAGCAGCCAAGCACAGGGAGGTCCTGGCTACACCTTC

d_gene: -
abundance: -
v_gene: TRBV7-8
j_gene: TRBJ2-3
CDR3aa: CASSLARVSDTQYF
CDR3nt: TGTGCCAGCAGCTTAGCGCGCGTCTCAGATACGCAGTATTTT

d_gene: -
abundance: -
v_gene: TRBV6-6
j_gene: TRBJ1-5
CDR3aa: CASSYSGGAGNQPQHF
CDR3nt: TGTGCCAGCAGTTACTCGGGGGGGGCAGGCAATCAGCCCCAGCATTTT

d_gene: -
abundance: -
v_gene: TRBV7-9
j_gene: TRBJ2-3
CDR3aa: CASSLTTPLPYTDTQYF
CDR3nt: TGTGCCAGCAGCTTGACAACACCATTACCTTACACAGATACGCAGTATTTT

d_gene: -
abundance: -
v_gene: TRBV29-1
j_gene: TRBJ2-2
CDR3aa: CSVLPGGWGGTGELFF
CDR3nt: TGCAGCGTTCTTCCCGGAGGGTGGGGTGGAACCGGGGAGCTGTTTTTT

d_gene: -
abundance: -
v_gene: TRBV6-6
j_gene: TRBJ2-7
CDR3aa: CASSTGTDSYEQYF
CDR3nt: TGTGCCAGCAGTACCGGGACGGATTCCTACGAGCAGTACTTC

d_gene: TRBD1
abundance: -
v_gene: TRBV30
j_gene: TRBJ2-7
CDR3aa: CAWSQQTGIHEQYF
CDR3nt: TGTGCCTGGAGTCAACAGACAGGGATCCACGAGCAGTACTTC

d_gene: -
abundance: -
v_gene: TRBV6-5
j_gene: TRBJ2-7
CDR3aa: CASSLTSSYEQYF
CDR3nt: TGTGCCAGCAGTCTGACATCGAGCTACGAGCAGTACTTC

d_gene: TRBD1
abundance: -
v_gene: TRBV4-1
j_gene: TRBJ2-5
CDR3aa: CASSQDGTGGQETQYF
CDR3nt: TGCGCCAGCAGCCAAGATGGGACAGGGGGCCAAGAGACCCAGTACTTC

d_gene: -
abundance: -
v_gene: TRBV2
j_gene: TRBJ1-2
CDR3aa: CASSESPIYGYTF
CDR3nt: TGTGCCAGCAGTGAGTCGCCGATCTATGGCTACACCTTC

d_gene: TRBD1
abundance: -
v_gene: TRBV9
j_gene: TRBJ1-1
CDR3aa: CASSGGGYVTEAFF
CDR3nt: TGTGCCAGCAGCGGAGGGGGCTATGTTACTGAAGCTTTCTTT

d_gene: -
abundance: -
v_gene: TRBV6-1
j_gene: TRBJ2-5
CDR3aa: CASSQHRVGQETQYF
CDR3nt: TGTGCCAGCAGTCAGCACAGGGTGGGGCAAGAGACCCAGTACTTC

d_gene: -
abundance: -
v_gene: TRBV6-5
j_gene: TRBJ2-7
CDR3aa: CASSLGDYEQYF
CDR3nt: TGTGCCAGCAGTCTAGGGGACTACGAGCAGTACTTC

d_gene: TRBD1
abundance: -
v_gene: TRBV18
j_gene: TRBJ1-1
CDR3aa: CASSGTTGGPTEAFF
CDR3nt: TGTGCCAGCTCAGGAACTACAGGGGGCCCGACTGAAGCTTTCTTT

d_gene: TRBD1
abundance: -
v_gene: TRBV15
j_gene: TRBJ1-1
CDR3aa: CATSGQGVVTEAFF
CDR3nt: TGTGCCACCAGTGGACAGGGAGTAGTCACTGAAGCTTTCTTT

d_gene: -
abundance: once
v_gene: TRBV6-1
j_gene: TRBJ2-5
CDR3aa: CASSTGGLAQETQYF
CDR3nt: TGTGCCAGCAGTACGGGGGGCCTAGCGCAAGAGACCCAGTACTTC

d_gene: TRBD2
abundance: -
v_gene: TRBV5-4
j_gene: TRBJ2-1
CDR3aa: CASSLESGRDEQFF
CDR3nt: TGTGCCAGCAGCTTGGAAAGCGGGAGGGATGAGCAGTTCTTC

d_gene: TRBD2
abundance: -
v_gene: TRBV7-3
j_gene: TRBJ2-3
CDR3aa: CASSTTSDTTDTQYF
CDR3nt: TGTGCCAGCAGCACGACTAGCGACACCACAGATACGCAGTATTTT

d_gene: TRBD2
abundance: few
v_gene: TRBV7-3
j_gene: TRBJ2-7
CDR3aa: CASSLFGSGGLSEQYF
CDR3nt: TGTGCCAGCAGCTTATTCGGTAGCGGGGGGCTCTCCGAGCAGTACTTC

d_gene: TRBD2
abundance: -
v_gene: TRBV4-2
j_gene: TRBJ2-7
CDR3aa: CASSRTSGSEGEQYF
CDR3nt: TGTGCCAGCAGCCGGACTAGCGGGAGCGAGGGGGAGCAGTACTTC

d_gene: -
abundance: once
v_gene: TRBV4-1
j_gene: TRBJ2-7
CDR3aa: CASSQEKGEQYF
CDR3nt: TGCGCCAGCAGCCAAGAGAAAGGGGAGCAGTACTTC

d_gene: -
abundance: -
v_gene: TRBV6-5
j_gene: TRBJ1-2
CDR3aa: CASSYSSSGSYYGYTF
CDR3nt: TGTGCCAGCAGTTACTCGAGCAGTGGCTCGTACTATGGCTACACCTTC

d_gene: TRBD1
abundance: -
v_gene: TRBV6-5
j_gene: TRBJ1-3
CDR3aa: CASSLTGDSGNTIYF
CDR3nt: TGTGCCAGCAGCTTAACAGGGGACTCTGGAAACACCATATATTTT

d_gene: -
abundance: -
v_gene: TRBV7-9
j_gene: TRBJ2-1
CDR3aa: CASSLVWAYNEQFF
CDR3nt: TGTGCCAGCAGCTTAGTTTGGGCCTACAATGAGCAGTTCTTC

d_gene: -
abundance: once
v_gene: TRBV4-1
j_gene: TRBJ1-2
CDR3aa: CASSQRGGVPPYGYTF
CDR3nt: TGCGCCAGCAGCCAAAGGGGTGGGGTGCCCCCCTATGGCTACACCTTC

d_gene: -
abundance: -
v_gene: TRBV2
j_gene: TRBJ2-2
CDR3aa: CASSEGGYTGELFF
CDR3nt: TGTGCCAGCAGTGAAGGGGGGTACACCGGGGAGCTGTTTTTT

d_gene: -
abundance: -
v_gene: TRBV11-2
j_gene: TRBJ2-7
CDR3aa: CASSSSYEQYF
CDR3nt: TGTGCCAGCAGCTCGTCCTACGAGCAGTACTTC

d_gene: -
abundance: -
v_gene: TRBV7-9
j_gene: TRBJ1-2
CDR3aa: CASSYERISYGYTF
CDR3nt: TGTGCCAGCAGCTACGAGAGGATTTCCTACGGCTACACCTTC

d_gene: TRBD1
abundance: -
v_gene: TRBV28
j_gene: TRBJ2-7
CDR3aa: CASSYRQGSYEQYF
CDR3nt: TGTGCCAGCAGTTATCGACAGGGGTCCTACGAGCAGTACTTC

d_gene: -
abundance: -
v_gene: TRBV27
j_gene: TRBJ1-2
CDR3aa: CASSFAVNHGYTF
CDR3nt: TGTGCCAGCAGTTTCGCCGTGAACCATGGCTACACCTTC

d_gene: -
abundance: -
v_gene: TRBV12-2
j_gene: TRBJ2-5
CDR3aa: CASRFGGREGREETQYF
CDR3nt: TGTGCAAGTCGCTTCGGCGGGCGGGAGGGCCGGGAAGAGACCCAGTACTTC

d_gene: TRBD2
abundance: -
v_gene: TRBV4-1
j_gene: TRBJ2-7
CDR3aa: CASSQVYGLAAYEQYF
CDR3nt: TGCGCCAGCAGCCAAGTGTATGGACTAGCCGCTTACGAGCAGTACTTC

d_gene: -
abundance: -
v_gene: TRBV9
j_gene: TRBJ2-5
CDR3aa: CASSVVPEETQYF
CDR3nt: TGTGCCAGCAGCGTAGTTCCTGAGGAGACCCAGTACTTC

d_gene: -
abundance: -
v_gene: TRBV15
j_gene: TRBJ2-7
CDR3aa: CATSRRDSYYEQYF
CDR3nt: TGTGCCACCAGCAGACGGGACTCCTACTACGAGCAGTACTTC